This TCR beta chain was profiled in a study of T cells after yellow fever vaccination. The TCR cDNA carried a universal primer site and UMIs from 5'RACE template switching. TCRdb itself ran the 5' RACE reads through MiXCR, one entry per CDR3 protein. The repertoire has about 210,000 distinct CDR3 sequences, 3% to 4% of them found once; the top ten carry approximately 3%. Details on this clonotype: Its target is unknown.

Germline V gives CDR1 SGDLS, CDR2 YYNGEE. V lost 0 bases to trimming and J lost 7 bases, with 10 bases between them. This CDR3 has 14 residues. Findings and limits, study-wide: Researchers cautioned that FACS-sorted repertoires could harbor abundant clonotypes contaminating from the bulk population. Post-booster repertoires again held most primary-vaccination clones (roughly 96% CD4, about 90% CD8).

This clonotype was sampled from a young man who received the YFV17D yellow fever vaccine. The genes are TRBV9 and TRBJ1-4; D possibly corresponds to TRBD1 (5 bases). The sample consisted of CD4+ T cells sorted from PBMCs, taken 10 days after the yellow fever booster vaccination. The CDR3 spells CASSVGDGSEKLFF. CDR3 bases: TGTGCCAGCAGCGTAGGGGACGGCTCTGAAAAACTGTTTTTT. The whole variable domain, remainder taken from reference TRBV9 and TRBJ1-4, is DSGVTQTPKHLITATGQRVTLRCSPRSGDLSVYWYQQSLDQGLQFLIQYYNGEERAKGNILERFSAQQFPDLHSELNLSSLELGDSALYFCASSVGDGSEKLFFGSGTQLSVL.